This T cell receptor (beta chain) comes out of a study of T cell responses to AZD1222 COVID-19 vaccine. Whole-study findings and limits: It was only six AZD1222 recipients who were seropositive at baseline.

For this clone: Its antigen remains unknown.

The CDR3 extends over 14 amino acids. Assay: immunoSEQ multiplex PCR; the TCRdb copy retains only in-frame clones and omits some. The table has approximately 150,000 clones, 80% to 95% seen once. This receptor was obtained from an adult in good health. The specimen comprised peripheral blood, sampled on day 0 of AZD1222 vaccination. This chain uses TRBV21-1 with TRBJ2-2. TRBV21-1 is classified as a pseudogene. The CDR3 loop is CASSPPRHTGELFF. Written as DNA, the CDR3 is TGTGCCAGCAGCCCGCCCCGGCACACCGGGGAGCTGTTTTTT.